The present T cell receptor (beta chain) was sequenced within a study of post-analysis software for immune sequencing data. The study's findings and limits: Under the F measure, samples that were prepared in one batch clustered strongly together. Patients had higher frequencies than controls of roughly 5 TRBV segments, including TRBV5-6, TRBV5-1 and TRBV20-1. Significantly decreased normalized Chao1 diversity was recorded for multiple sclerosis patients relative to controls.

This CDR3 is 15 amino acids long. The trim removed 4 bases at V and 0 bases at J, leaving 2 bases unmatched. The germline V gene has CDR1 SGHVS and CDR2 FQNEAQ. In regard to this clonotype: The antigen remains undetermined.

Unique molecular identifiers featured in each of the TCR beta cDNA libraries. The authors obtained roughly 0.5 million cDNA molecules from approximately 1 to 10 million T cells. From the PCR reads, TCRdb called clonotypes with MiXCR, one entry per CDR3 protein. Of about 810,000 distinct CDR3 sequences listed, roughly half are singletons. The sequenced material came from blood. This TCR was sampled from a girl aged 10-17 years with multiple sclerosis. This sequence joins TRBV7-8 and TRBJ2-5; TRBD2 agrees at 10 bases. CDR3 loop: CASSSGLAYQETQYF. Written as DNA, the CDR3 is TGTGCCAGCAGCTCGGGACTAGCGTACCAAGAGACCCAGTACTTC.